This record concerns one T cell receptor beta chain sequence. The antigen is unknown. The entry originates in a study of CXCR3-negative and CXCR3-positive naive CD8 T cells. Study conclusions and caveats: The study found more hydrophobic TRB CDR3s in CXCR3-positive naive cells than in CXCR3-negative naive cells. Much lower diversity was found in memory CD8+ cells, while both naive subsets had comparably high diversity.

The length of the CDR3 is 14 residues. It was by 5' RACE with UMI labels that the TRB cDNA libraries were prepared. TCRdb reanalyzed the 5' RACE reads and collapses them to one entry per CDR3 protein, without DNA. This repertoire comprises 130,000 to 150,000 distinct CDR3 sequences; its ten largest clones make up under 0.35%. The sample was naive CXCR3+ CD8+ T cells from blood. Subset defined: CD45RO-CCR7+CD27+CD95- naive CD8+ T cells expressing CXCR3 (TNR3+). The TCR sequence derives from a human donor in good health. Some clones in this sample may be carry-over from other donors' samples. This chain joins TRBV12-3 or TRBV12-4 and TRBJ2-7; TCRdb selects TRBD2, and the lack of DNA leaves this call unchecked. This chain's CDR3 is CASSPGTADYEQYF.